The T cell receptor (beta chain) under discussion was sequenced for a study of cytomegalovirus exposure and HLA in healthy donors. At the level of the study: An early release of data contained approximately 80 million unique TCRs, which came from HLA-typed donors. Regarding the study as a whole: In vitro data verified a few CMV-associated chains as specific for CMV antigens.

V trimming: 4 bases; J trimming: 5 bases; junction bases outside the gene matches: 10. The CDR3 contains 18 residues. CDR1 is SGDLS, CDR2 YYNGEE, per germline. The table lists this clone with a count of one. Its antigen is still unknown. This PCR relied on a set of 60 Vbeta primers and 13 Jbeta primers. In the original analysis: Some 9.9 million of tens of millions of unique TCR beta chains were shared, per a later count. Sequencing was performed with immunoSEQ multiplex PCR; in TCRdb, only in-frame clones are kept and a portion is missing. V and J calls plus clone size are reproduced from that table; the DNA served to infer D and trimming. The data show about 130,000 clones, about three quarters seen once.

This clonotype originated in a man aged 50 to 60 in good health and CMV-seronegative. The specimen was PBMCs. The chain joins TRBV9 to TRBJ2-1, with 15 bases fitting TRBD2. CDR3 sequence reads: CASSRGLAGGPPHNEQFF. The DNA for the CDR3 is TGTGCCAGCAGCCGGGGACTAGCGGGGGGCCCCCCTCACAATGAGCAGTTCTTC.